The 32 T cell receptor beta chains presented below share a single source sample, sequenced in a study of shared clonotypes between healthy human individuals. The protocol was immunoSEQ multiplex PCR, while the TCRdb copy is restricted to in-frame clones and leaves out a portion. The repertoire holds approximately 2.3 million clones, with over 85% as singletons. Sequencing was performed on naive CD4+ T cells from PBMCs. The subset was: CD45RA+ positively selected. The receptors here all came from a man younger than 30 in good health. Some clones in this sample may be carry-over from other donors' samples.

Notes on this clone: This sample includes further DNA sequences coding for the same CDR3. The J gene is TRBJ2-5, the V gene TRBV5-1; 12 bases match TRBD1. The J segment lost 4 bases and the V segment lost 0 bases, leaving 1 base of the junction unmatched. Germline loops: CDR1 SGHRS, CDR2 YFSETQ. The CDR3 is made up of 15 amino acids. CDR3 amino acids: CASSLAGQGAETQYF. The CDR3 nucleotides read TGCGCCAGCAGCTTGGCGGGACAGGGGGCAGAGACCCAGTACTTC.

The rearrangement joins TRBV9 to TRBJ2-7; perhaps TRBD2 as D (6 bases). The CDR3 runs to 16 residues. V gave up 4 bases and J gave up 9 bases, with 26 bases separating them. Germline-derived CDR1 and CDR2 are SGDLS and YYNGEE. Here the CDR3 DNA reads TGTGCCAGCAGCCCTACCCTGGGACTTGAGGGCTCCGCGCAGTACTTC. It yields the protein CASSPTLGLEGSAQYF.

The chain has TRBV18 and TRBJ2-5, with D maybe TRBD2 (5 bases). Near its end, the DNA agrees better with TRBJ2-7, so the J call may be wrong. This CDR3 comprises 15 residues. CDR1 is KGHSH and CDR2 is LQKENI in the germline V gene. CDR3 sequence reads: CASSPQAVSSYEQYF. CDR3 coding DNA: TGTGCCAGCTCACCACAAGCGGTTAGCTCCTACGAGCAGTACTTC.

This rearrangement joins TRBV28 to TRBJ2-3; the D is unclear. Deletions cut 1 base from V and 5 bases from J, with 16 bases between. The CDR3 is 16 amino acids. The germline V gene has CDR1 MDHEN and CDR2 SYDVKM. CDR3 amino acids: CASSLYAHGRGDTQYF. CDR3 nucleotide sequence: TGTGCCAGCAGTTTATACGCACACGGCCGTGGAGATACGCAGTATTTT.

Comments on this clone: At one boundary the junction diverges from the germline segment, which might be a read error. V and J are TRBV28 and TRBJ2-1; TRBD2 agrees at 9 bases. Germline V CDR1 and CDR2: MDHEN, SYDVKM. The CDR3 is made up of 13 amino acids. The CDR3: CASSLYSGTSLLF. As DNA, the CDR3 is TGTGCCAGCAGTTTATATTCCGGGACTAGCCTCCTCTTC.

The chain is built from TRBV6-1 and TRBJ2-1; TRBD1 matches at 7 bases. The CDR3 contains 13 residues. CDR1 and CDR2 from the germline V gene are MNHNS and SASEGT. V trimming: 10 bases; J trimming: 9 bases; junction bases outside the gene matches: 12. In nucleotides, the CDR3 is TGTGCCACCAGGACAGGTCGGGGTGGTGAGCAGTTCTTC. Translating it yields CATRTGRGGEQFF.

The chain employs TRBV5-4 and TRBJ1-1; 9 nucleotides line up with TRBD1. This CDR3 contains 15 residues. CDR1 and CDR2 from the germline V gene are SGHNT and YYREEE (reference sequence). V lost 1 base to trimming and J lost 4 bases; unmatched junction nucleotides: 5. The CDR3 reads CASSLLGQGPTEAFF. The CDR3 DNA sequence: TGTGCCAGCAGCTTGTTAGGACAGGGGCCCACTGAAGCTTTCTTT.

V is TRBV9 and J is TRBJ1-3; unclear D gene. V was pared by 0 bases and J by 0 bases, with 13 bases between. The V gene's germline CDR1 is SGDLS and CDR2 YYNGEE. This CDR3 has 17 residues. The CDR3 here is CASSVGSISVSGNTIYF. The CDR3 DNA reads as TGTGCCAGCAGCGTAGGGTCAATCAGCGTCTCTGGAAACACCATATATTTT.

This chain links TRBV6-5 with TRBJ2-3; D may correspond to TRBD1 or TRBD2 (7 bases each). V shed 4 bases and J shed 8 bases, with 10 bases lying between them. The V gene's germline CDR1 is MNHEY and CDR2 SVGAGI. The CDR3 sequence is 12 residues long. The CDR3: CASSSRGGTQYF. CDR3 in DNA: TGTGCCAGCAGTTCCAGGGGGGGTACGCAGTATTTT.

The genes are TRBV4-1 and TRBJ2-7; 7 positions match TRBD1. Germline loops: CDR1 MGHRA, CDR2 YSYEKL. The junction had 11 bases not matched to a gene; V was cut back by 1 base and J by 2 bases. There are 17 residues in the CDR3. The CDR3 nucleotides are TGCGCCAGCAGCCAAGCTCCAAGCCGGGACAGACCCTACGAGCAGTACTTC. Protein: CASSQAPSRDRPYEQYF.

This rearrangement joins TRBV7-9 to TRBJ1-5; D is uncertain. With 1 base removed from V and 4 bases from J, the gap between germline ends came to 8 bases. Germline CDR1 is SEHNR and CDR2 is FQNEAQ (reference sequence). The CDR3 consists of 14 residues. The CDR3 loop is CASSLGTANQPQHF. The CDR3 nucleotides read TGTGCCAGCAGCTTAGGTACAGCAAATCAGCCCCAGCATTTT. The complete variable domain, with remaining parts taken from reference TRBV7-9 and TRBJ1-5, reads DTGVSQNPRHKITKRGQNVTFRCDPISEHNRLYWYRQTLGQGPEFLTYFQNEAQLEKSRLLSDRFSAERPKGSFSTLEIQRTEQGDSAMYLCASSLGTANQPQHFGDGTRLSIL.

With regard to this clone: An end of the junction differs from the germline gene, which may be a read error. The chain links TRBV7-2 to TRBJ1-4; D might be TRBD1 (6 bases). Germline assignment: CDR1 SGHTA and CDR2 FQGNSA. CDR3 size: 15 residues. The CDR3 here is CATSAGRGSNEKLFF. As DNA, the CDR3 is TGTGCCACCAGCGCAGGGAGGGGGTCAAATGAAAAACTGTTTTTT.

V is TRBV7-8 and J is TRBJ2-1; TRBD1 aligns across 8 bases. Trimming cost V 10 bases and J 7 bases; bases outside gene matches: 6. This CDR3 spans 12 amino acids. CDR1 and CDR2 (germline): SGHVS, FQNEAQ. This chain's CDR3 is CATRRTGNEQFF. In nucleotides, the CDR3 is TGTGCCACCCGCCGGACAGGGAATGAGCAGTTCTTC.

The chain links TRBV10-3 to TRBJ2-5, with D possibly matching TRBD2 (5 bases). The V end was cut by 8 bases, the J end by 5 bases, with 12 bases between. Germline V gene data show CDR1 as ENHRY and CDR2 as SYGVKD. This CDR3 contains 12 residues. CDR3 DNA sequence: TGTGCCATCGCGGGCATAGGCGAGACCCAGTACTTC. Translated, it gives CAIAGIGETQYF.

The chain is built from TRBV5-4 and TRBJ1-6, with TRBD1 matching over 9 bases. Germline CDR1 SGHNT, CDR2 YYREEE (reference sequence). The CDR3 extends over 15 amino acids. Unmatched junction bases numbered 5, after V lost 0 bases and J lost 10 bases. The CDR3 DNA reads TGTGCCAGCAGCTTGGGACAGGGGGTCGGATCACCCCTCCACTTT. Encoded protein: CASSLGQGVGSPLHF.

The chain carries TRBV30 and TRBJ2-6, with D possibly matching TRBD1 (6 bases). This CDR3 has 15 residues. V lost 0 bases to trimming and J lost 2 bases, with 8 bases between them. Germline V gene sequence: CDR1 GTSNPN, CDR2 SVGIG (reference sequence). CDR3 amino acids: CAWSVHRAGANVLTF. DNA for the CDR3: TGTGCCTGGAGTGTACACAGGGCTGGGGCCAACGTCCTGACTTTC.

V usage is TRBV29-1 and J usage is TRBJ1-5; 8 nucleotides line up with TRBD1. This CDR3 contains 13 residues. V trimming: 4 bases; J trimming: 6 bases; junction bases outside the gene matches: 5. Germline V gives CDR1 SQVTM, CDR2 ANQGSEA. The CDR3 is CSVGSGGLQPQHF. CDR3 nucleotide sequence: TGCAGCGTTGGTTCAGGGGGCCTTCAGCCCCAGCATTTT. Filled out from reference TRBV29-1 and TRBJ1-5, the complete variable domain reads SAVISQKPSRDICQRGTSLTIQCQVDSQVTMMFWYRQQPGQSLTLIATANQGSEATYESGFVIDKFPISRPNLTFSTLTVSNMSPEDSSIYLCSVGSGGLQPQHFGDGTRLSIL.

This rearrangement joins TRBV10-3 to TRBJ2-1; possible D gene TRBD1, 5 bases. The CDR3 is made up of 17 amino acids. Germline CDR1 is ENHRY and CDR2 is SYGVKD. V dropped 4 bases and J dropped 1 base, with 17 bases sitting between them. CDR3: CAISGRQGEKSYNEQFF. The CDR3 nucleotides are TGTGCCATCAGTGGTAGGCAGGGTGAAAAGTCCTACAATGAGCAGTTCTTC.

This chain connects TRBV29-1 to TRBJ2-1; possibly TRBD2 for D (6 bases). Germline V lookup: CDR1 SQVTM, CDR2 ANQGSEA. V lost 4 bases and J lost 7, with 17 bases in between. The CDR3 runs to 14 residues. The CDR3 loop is CSVVRGSQQNEQFF. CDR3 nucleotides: TGCAGCGTTGTACGGGGGAGCCAGCAGAATGAGCAGTTCTTC.

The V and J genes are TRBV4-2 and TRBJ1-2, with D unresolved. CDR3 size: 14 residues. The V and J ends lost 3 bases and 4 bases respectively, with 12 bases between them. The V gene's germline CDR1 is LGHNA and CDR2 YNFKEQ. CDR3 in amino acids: CASSQPGFTYGYTF. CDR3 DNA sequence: TGTGCCAGCAGCCAGCCGGGCTTCACCTATGGCTACACCTTC.

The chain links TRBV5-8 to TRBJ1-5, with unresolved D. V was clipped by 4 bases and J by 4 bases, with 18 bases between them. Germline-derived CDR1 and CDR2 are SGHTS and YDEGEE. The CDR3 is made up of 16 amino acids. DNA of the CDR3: TGTGCCAGCAGCGGACGTTCGACCGCCCGGAATCAGCCCCAGCATTTT. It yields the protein CASSGRSTARNQPQHF. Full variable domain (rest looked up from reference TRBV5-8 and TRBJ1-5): EAGVTQSPTHLIKTRGQQATLRCSPISGHTSVYWYQQALGLGLQFLLWYDEGEERNRGNFPPRFSGRQFPNYSSELNVNALELEDSALYLCASSGRSTARNQPQHFGDGTRLSIL.

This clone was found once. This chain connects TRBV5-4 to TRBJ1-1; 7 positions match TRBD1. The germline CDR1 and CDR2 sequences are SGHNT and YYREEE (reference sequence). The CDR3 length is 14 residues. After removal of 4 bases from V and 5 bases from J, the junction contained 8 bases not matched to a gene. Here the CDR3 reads CASSQGGWVTEAFF. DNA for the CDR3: TGTGCCAGCAGCCAGGGGGGGTGGGTGACTGAAGCTTTCTTT.

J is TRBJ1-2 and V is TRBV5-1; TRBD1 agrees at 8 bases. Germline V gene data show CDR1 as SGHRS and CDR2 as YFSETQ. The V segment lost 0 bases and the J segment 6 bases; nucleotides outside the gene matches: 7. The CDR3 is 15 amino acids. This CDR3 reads CASSLAASTGDGYTF. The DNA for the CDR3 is TGCGCCAGCAGCTTGGCCGCTTCGACAGGGGATGGCTACACCTTC.

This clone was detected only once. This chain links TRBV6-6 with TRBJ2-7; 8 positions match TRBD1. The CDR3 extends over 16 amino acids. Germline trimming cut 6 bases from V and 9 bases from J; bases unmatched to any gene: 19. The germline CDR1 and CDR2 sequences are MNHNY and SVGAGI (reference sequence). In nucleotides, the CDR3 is TGTGCCAGCAGGGTGATCGGAGACAGGGGTTTTAGAGGGCAGTACTTC. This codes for CASRVIGDRGFRGQYF.

The CDR3 protein is CASSYSFHREQFF. As DNA, the CDR3 is TGTGCCAGCAGTTACTCGTTCCACCGGGAACAGTTCTTC. The chain couples TRBV6-5 to TRBJ2-1; a possible D gene is TRBD2 (5 bases). The germline V and J ends were trimmed by 0 bases and 13 bases, with 13 bases remaining between them. This CDR3 is built from 13 residues. From germline, CDR1 is MNHEY and CDR2 SVGAGI.

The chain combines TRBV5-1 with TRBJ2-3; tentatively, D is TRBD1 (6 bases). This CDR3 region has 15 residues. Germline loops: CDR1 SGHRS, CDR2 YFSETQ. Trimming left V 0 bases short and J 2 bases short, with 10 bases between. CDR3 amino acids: CASSLGDRYTDTQYF. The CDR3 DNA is TGCGCCAGCAGCTTGGGCGACAGGTACACAGATACGCAGTATTTT.

CDR3 bases: TGTGCCAGCAGCGTAGGAAGGAGTGGTGTGTACGAGCAGTACTTC. Translation: CASSVGRSGVYEQYF. The chain employs TRBV9 and TRBJ2-7; D gene uncertain. The CDR3 is 15 residues long. Germline CDR1 SGDLS, CDR2 YYNGEE. V shed 0 bases and J shed 4 bases, with 14 bases lying between them.

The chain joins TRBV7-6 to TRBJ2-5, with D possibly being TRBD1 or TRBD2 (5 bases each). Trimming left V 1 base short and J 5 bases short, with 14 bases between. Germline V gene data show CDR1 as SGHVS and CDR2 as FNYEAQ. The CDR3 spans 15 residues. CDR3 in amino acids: CASSLVSGRTETQYF. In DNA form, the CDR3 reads TGTGCCAGCAGCTTAGTCTCGGGGCGTACGGAGACCCAGTACTTC.

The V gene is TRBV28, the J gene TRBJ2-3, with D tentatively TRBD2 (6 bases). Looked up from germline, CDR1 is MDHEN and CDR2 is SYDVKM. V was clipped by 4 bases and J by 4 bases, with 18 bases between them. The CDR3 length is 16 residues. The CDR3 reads CASSSPGRRVSDTQYF. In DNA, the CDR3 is TGTGCCAGCAGTTCACCGGGCAGGAGGGTGTCAGATACGCAGTATTTT.

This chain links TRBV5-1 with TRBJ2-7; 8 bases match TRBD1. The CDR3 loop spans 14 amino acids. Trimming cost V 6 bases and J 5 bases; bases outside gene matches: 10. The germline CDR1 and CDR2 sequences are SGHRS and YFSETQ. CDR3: CASTEDGQGHEQYF. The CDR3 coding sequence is TGCGCCAGCACCGAAGATGGACAGGGCCACGAGCAGTACTTC.

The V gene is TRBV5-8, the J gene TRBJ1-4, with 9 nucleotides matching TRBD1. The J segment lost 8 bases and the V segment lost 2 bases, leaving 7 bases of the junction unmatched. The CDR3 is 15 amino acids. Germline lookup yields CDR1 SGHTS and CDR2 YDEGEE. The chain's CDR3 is CASSFRGQGREKLFF. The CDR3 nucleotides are TGTGCCAGCAGCTTTAGGGGACAGGGACGCGAAAAACTGTTTTTT.

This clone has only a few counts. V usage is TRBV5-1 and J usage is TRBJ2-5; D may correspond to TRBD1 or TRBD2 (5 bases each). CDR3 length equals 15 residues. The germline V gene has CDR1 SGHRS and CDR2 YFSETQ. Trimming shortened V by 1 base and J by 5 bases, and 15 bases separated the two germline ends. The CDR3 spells CASSLFQGGGETQYF. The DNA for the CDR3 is TGCGCCAGCAGCTTGTTTCAGGGCGGAGGCGAGACCCAGTACTTC.